This TCR beta chain was captured by sequencing in a study of cytomegalovirus exposure and HLA in healthy donors. Study results and limitations: Solely CMV serostatus was available to characterize immune exposure. The authors considered a cluster of highly shared sequence variants likely to be a sequencing artifact.

The CDR3 sequence is 13 residues long. Trimming stripped 4 bases from V and 5 bases from J, with 8 bases between. Germline values: CDR1 SGHTA, CDR2 FQGNSA. PCR was performed using 60 Vbeta and 13 Jbeta primers. Libraries were prepared by immunoSEQ multiplex PCR; TCRdb keeps only in-frame clonotypes and omits some of them. The sample consists of 100,000 to 150,000 clones, about 81% of them appearing once. Despite likely unrecorded immune exposures, the donors were nominally healthy at the time of sampling. Regarding this clone: What it binds is unknown.

This chain links TRBV7-2 with TRBJ2-2; D ambiguous. Sequenced input: PBMCs. This clonotype was obtained from a woman aged 40 to 50 in good health and CMV-seropositive. CDR3 sequence: CASSSRLTGELFF. CDR3 coding DNA: TGTGCCAGCAGCTCCAGGCTGACCGGGGAGCTGTTTTTT.